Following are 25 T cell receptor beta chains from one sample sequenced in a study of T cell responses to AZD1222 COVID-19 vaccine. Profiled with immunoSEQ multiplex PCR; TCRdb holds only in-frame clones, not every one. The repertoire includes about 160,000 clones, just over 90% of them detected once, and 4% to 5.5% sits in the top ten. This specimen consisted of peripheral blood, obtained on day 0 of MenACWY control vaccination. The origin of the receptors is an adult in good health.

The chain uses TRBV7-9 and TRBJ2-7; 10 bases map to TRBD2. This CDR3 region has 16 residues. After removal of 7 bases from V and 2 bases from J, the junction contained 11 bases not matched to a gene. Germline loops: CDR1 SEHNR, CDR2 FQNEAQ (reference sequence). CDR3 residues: CASTPFSGGPTYEQYF. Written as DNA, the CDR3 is TGTGCCAGCACCCCTTTTAGCGGGGGGCCCACCTACGAGCAGTACTTC.

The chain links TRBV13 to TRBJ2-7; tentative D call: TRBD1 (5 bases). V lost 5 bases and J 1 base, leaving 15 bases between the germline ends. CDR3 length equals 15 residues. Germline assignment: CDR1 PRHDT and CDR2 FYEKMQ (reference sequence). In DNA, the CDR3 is TGTGCCAGCAGCGTCCCCACCCAGGGTTCCTACGAGCAGTACTTC. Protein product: CASSVPTQGSYEQYF.

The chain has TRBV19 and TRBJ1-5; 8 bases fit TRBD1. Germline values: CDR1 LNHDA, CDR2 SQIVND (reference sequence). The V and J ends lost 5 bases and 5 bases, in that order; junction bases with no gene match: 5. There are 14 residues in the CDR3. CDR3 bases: TGTGCCAGTAGTGAGGGACAGGTGGATCAGCCCCAGCATTTT. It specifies CASSEGQVDQPQHF. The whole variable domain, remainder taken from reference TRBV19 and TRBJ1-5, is DGGITQSPKYLFRKEGQNVTLSCEQNLNHDAMYWYRQDPGQGLRLIYYSQIVNDFQKGDIAEGYSVSREKKESFPLTVTSAQKNPTAFYLCASSEGQVDQPQHFGDGTRLSIL.

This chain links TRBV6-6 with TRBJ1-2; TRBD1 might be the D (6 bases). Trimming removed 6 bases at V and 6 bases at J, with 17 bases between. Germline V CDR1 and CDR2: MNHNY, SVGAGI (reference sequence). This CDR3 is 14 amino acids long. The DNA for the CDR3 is TGTGCCAGCAGGCCCATGGGGGGCGTGCATGGCTACACCTTC. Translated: CASRPMGGVHGYTF.

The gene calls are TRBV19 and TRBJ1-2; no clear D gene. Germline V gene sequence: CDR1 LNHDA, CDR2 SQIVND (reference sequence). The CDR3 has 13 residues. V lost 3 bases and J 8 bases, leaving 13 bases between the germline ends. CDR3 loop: CASSIFQDGGYTF. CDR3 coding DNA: TGTGCCAGTAGTATCTTTCAGGACGGGGGCTACACCTTC. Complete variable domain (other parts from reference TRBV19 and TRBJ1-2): DGGITQSPKYLFRKEGQNVTLSCEQNLNHDAMYWYRQDPGQGLRLIYYSQIVNDFQKGDIAEGYSVSREKKESFPLTVTSAQKNPTAFYLCASSIFQDGGYTFGSGTRLTVV.

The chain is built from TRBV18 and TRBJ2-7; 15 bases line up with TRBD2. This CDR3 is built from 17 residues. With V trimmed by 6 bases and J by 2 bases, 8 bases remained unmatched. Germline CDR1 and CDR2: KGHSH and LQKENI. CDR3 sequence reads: CASSLGTSGRTTYEQYF. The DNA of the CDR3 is TGTGCCAGCTCGCTCGGGACTAGCGGGAGGACCACCTACGAGCAGTACTTC.

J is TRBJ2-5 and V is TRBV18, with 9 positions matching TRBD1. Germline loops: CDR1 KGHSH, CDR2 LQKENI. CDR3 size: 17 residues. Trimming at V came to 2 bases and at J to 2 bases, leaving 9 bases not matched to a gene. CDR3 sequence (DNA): TGTGCCAGCTCACCAGATCGATGGACAGGGGAACAAGAGACCCAGTACTTC. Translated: CASSPDRWTGEQETQYF.

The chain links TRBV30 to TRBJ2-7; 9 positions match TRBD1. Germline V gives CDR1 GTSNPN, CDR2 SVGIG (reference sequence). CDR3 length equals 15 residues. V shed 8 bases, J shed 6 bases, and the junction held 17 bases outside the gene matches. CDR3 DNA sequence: TGTGCCGGACAGGGGACCCTGGGGGTGGGCGGCGAGCAGTACTTC. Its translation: CAGQGTLGVGGEQYF. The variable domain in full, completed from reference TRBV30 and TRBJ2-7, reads SQTIHQWPATLVQPVGSPLSLECTVEGTSNPNLYWYRQAAGRGLQLLFYSVGIGQISSEVPQNLSASRPQDRQFILSSKKLLLSDSGFYLCAGQGTLGVGGEQYFGPGTRLTVT.

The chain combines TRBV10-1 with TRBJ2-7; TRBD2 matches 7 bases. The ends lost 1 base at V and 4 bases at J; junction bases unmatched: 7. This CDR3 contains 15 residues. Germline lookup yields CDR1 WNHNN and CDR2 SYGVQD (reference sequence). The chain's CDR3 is CASSEWREGRYEQYF. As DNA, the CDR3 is TGCGCCAGCAGTGAGTGGAGGGAGGGCCGGTACGAGCAGTACTTC.

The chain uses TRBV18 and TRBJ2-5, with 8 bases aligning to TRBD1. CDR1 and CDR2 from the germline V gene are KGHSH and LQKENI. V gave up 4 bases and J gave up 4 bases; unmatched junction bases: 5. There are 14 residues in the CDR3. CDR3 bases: TGTGCCAGCTCACTCGGGACAGGTTTAGAGACCCAGTACTTC. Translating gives CASSLGTGLETQYF. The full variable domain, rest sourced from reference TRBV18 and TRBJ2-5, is NAGVMQNPRHLVRRRGQEARLRCSPMKGHSHVYWYRQLPEEGLKFMVYLQKENIIDESGMPKERFSAEFPKEGPSILRIQQVVRGDSAAYFCASSLGTGLETQYFGPGTRLLVL.

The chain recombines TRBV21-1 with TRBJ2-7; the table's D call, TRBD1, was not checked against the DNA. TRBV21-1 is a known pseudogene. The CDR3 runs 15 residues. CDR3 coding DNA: TGTGCCAGCAGCGTTCGGGACAGTGGGTCCTACGAGCAGTACTTC. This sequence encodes CASSVRDSGSYEQYF.

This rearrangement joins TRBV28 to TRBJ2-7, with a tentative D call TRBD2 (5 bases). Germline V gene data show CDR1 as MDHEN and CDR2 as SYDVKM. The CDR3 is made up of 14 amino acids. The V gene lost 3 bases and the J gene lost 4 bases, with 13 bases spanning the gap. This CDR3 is CASSFAGNTYEQYF. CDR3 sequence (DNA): TGTGCCAGCAGTTTTGCCGGGAATACGTACGAGCAGTACTTC.

The CDR3 region is CASSLEGEHEQYF. CDR3 DNA sequence: TGTGCCAGCAGCTTAGAAGGGGAGCACGAGCAGTACTTC. This chain uses TRBV7-9 with TRBJ2-7, with D possibly being TRBD1 or TRBD2 (5 bases each). V was cut by 1 base and J by 5 bases, with 9 bases left in between. The CDR3 is 13 residues long. Germline CDR1 SEHNR, CDR2 FQNEAQ (reference sequence).

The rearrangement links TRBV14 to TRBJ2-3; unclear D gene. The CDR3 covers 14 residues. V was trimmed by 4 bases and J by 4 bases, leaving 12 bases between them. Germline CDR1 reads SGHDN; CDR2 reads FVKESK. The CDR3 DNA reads TGTGCCAGCAGCCCGATTGGACCCCCAGATACGCAGTATTTT. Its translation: CASSPIGPPDTQYF.

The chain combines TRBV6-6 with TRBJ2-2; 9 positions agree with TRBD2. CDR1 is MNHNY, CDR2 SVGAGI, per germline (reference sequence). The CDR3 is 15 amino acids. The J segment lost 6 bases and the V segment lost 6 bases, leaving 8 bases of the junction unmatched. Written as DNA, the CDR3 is TGTGCCAGCAGCCTTAGCGGGAGTAAGTCCGGGGAGCTGTTTTTT. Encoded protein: CASSLSGSKSGELFF.

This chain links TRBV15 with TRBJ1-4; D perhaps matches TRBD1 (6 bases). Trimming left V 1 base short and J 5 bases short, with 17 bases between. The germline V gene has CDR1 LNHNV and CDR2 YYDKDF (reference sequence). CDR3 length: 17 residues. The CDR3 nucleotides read TGTGCCACCAGCAGAGCCCCTTCGGGGGCGGGGAATGAAAAACTGTTTTTT. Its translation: CATSRAPSGAGNEKLFF.

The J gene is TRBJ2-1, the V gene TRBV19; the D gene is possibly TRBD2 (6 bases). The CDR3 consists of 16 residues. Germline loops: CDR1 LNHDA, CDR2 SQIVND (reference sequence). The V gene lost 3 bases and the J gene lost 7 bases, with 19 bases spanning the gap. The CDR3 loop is CASSILEGTGANEQFF. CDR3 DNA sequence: TGTGCCAGTAGTATTTTAGAGGGTACGGGAGCGAATGAGCAGTTCTTC.

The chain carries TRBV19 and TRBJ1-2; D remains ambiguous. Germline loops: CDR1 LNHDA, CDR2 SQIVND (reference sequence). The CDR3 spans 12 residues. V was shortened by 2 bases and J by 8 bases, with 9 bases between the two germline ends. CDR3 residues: CASSIPEGGYTF. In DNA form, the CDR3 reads TGTGCCAGTAGTATACCAGAAGGAGGCTACACCTTC.

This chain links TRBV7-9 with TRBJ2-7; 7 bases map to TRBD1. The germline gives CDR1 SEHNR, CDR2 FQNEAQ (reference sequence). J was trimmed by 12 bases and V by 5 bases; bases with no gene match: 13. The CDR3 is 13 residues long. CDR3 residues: CASSPVRGLGRYF. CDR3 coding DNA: TGTGCCAGCAGCCCGGTTAGGGGGCTCGGTCGGTACTTC.

CDR3 coding DNA: TGCAGCGTCAAACCGGGGGAAGTTGGGTATGGCTACACCTTC. Its protein is CSVKPGEVGYGYTF. The chain combines TRBV29-1 with TRBJ1-2; a weak D match, TRBD1 (5 bases). CDR3 length equals 14 residues. V was shortened by 6 bases and J by 5 bases, with 19 bases between the two germline ends. Germline V gene lookup returns CDR1 SQVTM and CDR2 ANQGSEA.

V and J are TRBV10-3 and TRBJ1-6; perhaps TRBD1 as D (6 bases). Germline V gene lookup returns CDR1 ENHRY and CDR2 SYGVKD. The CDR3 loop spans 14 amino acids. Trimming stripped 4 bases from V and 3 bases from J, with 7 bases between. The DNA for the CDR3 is TGTGCCATCAGTGGGGACAACTATAATTCACCCCTCCACTTT. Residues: CAISGDNYNSPLHF.

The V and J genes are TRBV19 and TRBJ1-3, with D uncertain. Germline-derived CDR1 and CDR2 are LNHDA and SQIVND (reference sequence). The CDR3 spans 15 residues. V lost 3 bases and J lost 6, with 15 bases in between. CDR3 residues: CASSISATLQNTIYF. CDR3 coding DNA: TGTGCCAGTAGTATTTCCGCCACCCTCCAAAACACCATATATTTT. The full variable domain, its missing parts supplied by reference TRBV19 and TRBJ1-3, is DGGITQSPKYLFRKEGQNVTLSCEQNLNHDAMYWYRQDPGQGLRLIYYSQIVNDFQKGDIAEGYSVSREKKESFPLTVTSAQKNPTAFYLCASSISATLQNTIYFGEGSWLTVV.

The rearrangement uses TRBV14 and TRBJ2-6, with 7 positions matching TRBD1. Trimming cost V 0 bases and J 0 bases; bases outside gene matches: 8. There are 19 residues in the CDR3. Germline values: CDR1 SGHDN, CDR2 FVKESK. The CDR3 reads CASSQESQGSYSGANVLTF. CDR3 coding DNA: TGTGCCAGCAGCCAAGAATCACAGGGGAGCTACTCTGGGGCCAACGTCCTGACTTTC. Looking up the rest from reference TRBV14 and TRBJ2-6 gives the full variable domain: EAGVTQFPSHSVIEKGQTVTLRCDPISGHDNLYWYRRVMGKEIKFLLHFVKESKQDESGMPNNRFLAERTGGTYSTLKVQPAELEDSGVYFCASSQESQGSYSGANVLTFGAGSRLTVL.

CDR3 sequence reads: CASSPRTAAGLGYYGYTF. The DNA for the CDR3 is TGTGCCAGCAGCCCGAGGACAGCCGCTGGTTTGGGATACTATGGCTACACCTTC. The chain links TRBV6-2 or TRBV6-3 to TRBJ1-2, with D possibly TRBD1 on 6 matching bases. The CDR3 sequence is 18 residues long. The germline gives CDR1 MNHEY, CDR2 SVGEGT. Trimming took 6 bases from V and 3 from J, leaving 26 bases between them.

CDR3 DNA sequence: TGTGCCTGGAGCGATCGGGACAGGGGAGTTGGCTACACCTTC. This encodes CAWSDRDRGVGYTF. V gene TRBV30 combines with J gene TRBJ1-2, with 10 positions matching TRBD1. The germline CDR1 and CDR2 sequences are GTSNPN and SVGIG (reference sequence). The CDR3 length is 14 residues. The ends lost 3 bases at V and 7 bases at J; junction bases unmatched: 8.